This TCR beta chain was recovered during a study (dated by TCRdb to about 2015). At the level of the whole study: The study examined whether tumor-infiltrating Tregs in breast cancer are drawn from blood Tregs or arise in situ by conversion from other CD4+ T cell subsets.

As for this clonotype: Its cognate antigen has yet to be identified. No much larger clonotype is one base removed from it; base qualities were not supplied.

Full-length TCR variable regions were amplified by 5' RACE PCR with constant-region reverse primers, followed by semi-nested PCR with Nested Universal Primer A. The ReliaPrep RNA Cell Miniprep System was used to extract total RNA, which was then reverse transcribed into 5'RACE-ready cDNA with the SMARTer RACE 5'/3' Kit. Multiplex adaptors were used to barcode the full-length TCR alpha and beta libraries, which were then sequenced on an Illumina MiSeq. The original pipeline was this. For each of nine subset-tissue groups, sequencing data from the five patients were pooled, and the groups were then compared using unsupervised clustering of TCR gene usage. Repertoire similarity was calculated with the Morisita-Horn index, weighting shared sequences by their contribution to each repertoire. TCRdb cleaned the public reads at Q25 with fastp, built clones with MiXCR and kept in-frame beta chains. For every CDR3 protein sequence, its rows merge into one entry that carries the most common genes and DNA. TCRdb's processing, not the study's, gives the V and J calls here. The sample table holds 7,000 or so distinct CDR3 sequences, of which 50% were seen once. The biggest ten clones account for less than 4% of the sample.

Overall study outcomes, separate from this receptor: Validation in the larger cohort was restricted to a single TCR beta V-J rearrangement rather than whole repertoires. Tumor memory CD4+ T cell TCR gene usage clustered with blood and lymph node memory CD4+ cells and lymph node naive CD4+ cells. The greatest overlap of tumor-infiltrating Treg TCR alpha and beta sequences was with tumor naive CD4+ T cells, followed next by blood naive CD4+ T cells.

To purify naive CD4+ T cells, the Miltenyi Naive CD4+ T Cell Isolation kit was used, and CD25 microbeads served to deplete Tregs. Tregs, naive and memory CD4+ T cells from tumor, blood and ipsilateral draining lymph nodes of five breast cancer patients underwent full-length TCR alpha and beta sequencing. Tumor tissue and lymph nodes from ipsilateral axillary dissection were perfused with PBS, minced and digested with collagenase I and hyaluronidase. Ficoll density gradient centrifugation was used to isolate mononuclear cells from either lymph nodes or under 65 ml of peripheral blood. FACS confirmed that the sorted cell populations were more than 90% pure. The sequence was collected from a female donor with breast cancer. Sequencing was performed on naive CD4+ T cells sorted from a lymph node. What this sample's cell subset or site label stands for: naive CD4+ T cells, CD4+CD45RA+CD25-.

The sequenced DNA: TGTGCCAGCTCACAAGGGACTAGCGGGCACAATGAGCAGTACTTC. The encoded protein is CASSQGTSGHNEQYF. This receptor chain uses TRBV18 and TRBJ2-7; 12 bases in between match TRBD2. The CDR3 spans 15 residues, from the cysteine through the phenylalanine. Just the 45-base CDR3 DNA is kept, in frame starting at base 1. Trimming removed 4 bases from V and 7 bases from J; the gene matches leave 8 bases unexplained. CDR1 and CDR2 (KGHSH, LQKENI) derive from the germline V gene.